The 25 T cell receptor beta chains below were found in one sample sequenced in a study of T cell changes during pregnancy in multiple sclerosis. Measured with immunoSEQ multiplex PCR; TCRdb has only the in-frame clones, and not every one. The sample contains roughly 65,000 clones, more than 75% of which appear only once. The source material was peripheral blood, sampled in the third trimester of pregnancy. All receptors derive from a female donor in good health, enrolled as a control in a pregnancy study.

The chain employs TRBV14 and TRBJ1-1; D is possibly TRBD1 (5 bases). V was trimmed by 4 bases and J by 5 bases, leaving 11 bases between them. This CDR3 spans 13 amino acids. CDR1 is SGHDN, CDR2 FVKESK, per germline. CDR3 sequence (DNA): TGTGCCAGCAGCCGGTCTCGGGGGACTGAAGCTTTCTTT. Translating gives CASSRSRGTEAFF.

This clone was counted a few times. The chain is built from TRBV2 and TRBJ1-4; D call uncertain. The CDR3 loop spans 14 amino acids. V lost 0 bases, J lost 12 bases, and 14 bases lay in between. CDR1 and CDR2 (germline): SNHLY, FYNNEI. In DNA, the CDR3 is TGTGCCAGCAGTGAAGCGCCGGGGTTGGGAGAACTGTTTTTT. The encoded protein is CASSEAPGLGELFF. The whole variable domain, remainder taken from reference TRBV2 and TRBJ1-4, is EPEVTQTPSHQVTQMGQEVILRCVPISNHLYFYWYRQILGQKVEFLVSFYNNEISEKSEIFDDQFSVERPDGSNFTLKIRSTKLEDSAMYFCASSEAPGLGELFFGSGTQLSVL.

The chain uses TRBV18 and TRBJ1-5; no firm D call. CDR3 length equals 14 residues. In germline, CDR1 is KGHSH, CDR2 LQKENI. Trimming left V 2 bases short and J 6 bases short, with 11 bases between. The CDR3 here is CASSPAGSRQPQHF. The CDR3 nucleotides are TGTGCCAGCTCACCAGCGGGGTCTCGTCAGCCCCAGCATTTT.

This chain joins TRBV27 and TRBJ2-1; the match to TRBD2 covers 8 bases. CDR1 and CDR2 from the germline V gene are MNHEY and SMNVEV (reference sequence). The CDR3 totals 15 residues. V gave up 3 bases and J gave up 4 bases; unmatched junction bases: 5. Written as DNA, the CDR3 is TGTGCCAGCAGTTTTCGGCGGGGGGAGTACAATGAGCAGTTCTTC. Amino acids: CASSFRRGEYNEQFF.

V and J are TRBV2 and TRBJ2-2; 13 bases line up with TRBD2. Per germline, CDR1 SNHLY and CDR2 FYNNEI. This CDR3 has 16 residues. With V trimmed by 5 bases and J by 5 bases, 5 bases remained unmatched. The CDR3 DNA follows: TGTGCCAGCAGTTGGACTAGCGGGGGAATTACCGGGGAGCTGTTTTTT. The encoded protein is CASSWTSGGITGELFF.

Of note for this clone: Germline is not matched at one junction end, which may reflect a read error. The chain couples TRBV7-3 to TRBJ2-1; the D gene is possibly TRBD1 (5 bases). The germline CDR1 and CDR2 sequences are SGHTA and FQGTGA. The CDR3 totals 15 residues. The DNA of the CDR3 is TGTGCCAGCAGCTTAAGCACAGGCGGTCGCAATCAGCAGTTCTTC. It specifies CASSLSTGGRNQQFF.

This chain's CDR3 is CASSQEQGIGTGELFF. The CDR3 DNA follows: TGCGCCAGCAGCCAGGAACAGGGAATCGGGACCGGGGAGCTGTTTTTT. The V and J genes are TRBV4-3 and TRBJ2-2; weak D call: TRBD1 (6 bases). Germline values: CDR1 LGHNA, CDR2 YSLEER. V was pared by 3 bases and J by 5 bases, with 16 bases between. The CDR3 sequence is 16 residues long.

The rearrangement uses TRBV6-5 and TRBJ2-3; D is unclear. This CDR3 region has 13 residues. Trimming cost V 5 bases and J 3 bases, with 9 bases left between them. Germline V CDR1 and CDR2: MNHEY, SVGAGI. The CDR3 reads CASSPGFTDTQYF. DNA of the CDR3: TGTGCCAGCAGTCCGGGTTTTACAGATACGCAGTATTTT.

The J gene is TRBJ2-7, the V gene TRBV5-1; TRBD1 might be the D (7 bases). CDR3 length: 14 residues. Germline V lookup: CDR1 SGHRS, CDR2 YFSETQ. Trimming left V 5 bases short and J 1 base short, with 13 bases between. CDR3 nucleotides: TGCGCCAGCAGTCCTCAGGGGGGATCCTACGAGCAGTACTTC. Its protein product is CASSPQGGSYEQYF.

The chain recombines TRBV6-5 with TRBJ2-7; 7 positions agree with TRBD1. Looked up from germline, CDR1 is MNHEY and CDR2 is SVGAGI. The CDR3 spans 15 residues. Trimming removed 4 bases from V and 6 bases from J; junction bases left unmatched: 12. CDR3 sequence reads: CASSSVRGPAAEQYF. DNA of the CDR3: TGTGCCAGCAGTTCCGTGAGGGGGCCCGCTGCCGAGCAGTACTTC.

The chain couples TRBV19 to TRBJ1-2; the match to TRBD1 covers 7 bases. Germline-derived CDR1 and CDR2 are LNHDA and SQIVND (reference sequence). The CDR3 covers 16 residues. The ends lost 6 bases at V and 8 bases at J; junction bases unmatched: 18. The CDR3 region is CASSPLRGYTGDGYTF. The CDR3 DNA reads TGTGCCAGTAGCCCTTTGCGGGGCTATACAGGGGACGGCTACACCTTC.

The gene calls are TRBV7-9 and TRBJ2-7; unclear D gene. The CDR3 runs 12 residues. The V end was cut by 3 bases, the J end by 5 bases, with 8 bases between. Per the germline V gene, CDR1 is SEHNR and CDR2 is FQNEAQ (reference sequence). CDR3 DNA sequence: TGTGCCAGCAGCTTTAAGCAGGACGAGCAGTACTTC. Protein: CASSFKQDEQYF.

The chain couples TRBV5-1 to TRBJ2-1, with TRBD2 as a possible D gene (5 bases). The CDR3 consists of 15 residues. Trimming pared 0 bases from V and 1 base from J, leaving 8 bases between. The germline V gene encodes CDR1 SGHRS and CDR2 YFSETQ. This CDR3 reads CASSLGEGSYNEQFF. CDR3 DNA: TGCGCCAGCAGCTTGGGAGAGGGTTCCTACAATGAGCAGTTCTTC. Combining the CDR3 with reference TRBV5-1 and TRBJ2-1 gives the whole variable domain KAGVTQTPRYLIKTRGQQVTLSCSPISGHRSVSWYQQTPGQGLQFLFEYFSETQRNKGNFPGRFSGRQFSNSRSEMNVSTLELGDSALYLCASSLGEGSYNEQFFGPGTRLTVL.

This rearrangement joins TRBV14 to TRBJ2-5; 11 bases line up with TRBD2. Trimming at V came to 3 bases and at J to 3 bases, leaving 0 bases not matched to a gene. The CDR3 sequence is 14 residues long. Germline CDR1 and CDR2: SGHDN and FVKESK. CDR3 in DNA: TGTGCCAGCAGCCAGGGACTAGCGGAAGAGACCCAGTACTTC. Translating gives CASSQGLAEETQYF.

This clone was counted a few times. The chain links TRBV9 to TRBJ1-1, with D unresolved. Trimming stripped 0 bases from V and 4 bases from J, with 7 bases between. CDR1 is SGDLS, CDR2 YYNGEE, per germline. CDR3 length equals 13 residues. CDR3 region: CASSVGIGTEAFF. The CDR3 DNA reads TGTGCCAGCAGCGTAGGTATCGGCACTGAAGCTTTCTTT.

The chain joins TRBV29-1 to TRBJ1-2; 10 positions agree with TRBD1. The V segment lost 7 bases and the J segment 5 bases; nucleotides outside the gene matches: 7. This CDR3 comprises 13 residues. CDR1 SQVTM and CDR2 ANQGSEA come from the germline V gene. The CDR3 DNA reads TGCAGCGCTGCCAGGGGACAGGGGTATGGCTACACCTTC. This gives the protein CSAARGQGYGYTF.

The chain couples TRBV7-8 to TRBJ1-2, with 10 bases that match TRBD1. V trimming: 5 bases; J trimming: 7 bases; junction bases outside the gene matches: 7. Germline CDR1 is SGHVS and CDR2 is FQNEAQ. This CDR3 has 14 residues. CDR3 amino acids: CASSPWDRGPGYTF. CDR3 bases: TGTGCCAGCAGCCCCTGGGACAGGGGTCCTGGCTACACCTTC. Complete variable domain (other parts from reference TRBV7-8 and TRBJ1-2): GAGVSQSPRYKVAKRGQDVALRCDPISGHVSLFWYQQALGQGPEFLTYFQNEAQLDKSGLPSDRFFAERPEGSVSTLKIQRTQQEDSAVYLCASSPWDRGPGYTFGSGTRLTVV.

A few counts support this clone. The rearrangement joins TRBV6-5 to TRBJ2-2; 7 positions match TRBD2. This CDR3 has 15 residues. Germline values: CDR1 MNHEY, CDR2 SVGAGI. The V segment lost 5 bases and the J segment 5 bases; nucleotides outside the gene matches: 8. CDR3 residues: CASSSGAIETGELFF. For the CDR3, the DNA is TGTGCCAGCAGTAGCGGGGCCATTGAGACCGGGGAGCTGTTTTTT.

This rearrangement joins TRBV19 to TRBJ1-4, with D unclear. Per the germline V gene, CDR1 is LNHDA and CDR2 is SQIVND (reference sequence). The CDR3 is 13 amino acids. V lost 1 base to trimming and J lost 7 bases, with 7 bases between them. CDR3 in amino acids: CASSIGGTEKLFF. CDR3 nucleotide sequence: TGTGCCAGTAGTATAGGAGGAACTGAAAAACTGTTTTTT.

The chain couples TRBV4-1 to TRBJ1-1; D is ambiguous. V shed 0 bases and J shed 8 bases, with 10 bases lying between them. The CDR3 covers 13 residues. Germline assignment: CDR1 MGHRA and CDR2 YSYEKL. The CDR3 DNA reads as TGCGCCAGCAGCCAAGATAGCATTGGGGAAGCTTTCTTT. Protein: CASSQDSIGEAFF.

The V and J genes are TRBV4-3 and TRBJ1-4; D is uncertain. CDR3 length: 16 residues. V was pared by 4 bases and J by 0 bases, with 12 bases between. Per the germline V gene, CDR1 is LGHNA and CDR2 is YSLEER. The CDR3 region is CASSLNTGTTNEKLFF. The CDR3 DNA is TGCGCCAGCAGCCTGAACACGGGAACAACTAATGAAAAACTGTTTTTT.

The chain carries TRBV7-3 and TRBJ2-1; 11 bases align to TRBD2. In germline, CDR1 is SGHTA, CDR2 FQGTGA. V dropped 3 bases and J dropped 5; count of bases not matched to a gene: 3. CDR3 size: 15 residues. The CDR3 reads CASSFSGGADNEQFF. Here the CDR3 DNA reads TGTGCCAGCAGCTTTAGCGGGGGGGCTGACAATGAGCAGTTCTTC.

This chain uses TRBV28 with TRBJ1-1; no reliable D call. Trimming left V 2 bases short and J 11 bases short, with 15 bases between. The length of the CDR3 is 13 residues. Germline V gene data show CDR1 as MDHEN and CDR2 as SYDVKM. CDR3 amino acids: CASSLIKGGYAFF. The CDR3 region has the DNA TGTGCCAGCAGTTTAATCAAAGGCGGGTATGCTTTCTTT.

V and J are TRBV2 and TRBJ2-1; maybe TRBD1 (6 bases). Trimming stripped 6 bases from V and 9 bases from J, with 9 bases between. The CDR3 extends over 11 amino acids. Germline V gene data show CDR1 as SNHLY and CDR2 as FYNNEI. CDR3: CASRPQGEQFF. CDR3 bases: TGTGCCAGCAGGCCACAGGGTGAGCAGTTCTTC.

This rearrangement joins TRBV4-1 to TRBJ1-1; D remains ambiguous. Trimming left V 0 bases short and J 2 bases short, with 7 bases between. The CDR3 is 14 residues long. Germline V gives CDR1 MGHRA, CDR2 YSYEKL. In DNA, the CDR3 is TGCGCCAGCAGCCAAGAGCGCGGAAACACTGAAGCTTTCTTT. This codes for CASSQERGNTEAFF.